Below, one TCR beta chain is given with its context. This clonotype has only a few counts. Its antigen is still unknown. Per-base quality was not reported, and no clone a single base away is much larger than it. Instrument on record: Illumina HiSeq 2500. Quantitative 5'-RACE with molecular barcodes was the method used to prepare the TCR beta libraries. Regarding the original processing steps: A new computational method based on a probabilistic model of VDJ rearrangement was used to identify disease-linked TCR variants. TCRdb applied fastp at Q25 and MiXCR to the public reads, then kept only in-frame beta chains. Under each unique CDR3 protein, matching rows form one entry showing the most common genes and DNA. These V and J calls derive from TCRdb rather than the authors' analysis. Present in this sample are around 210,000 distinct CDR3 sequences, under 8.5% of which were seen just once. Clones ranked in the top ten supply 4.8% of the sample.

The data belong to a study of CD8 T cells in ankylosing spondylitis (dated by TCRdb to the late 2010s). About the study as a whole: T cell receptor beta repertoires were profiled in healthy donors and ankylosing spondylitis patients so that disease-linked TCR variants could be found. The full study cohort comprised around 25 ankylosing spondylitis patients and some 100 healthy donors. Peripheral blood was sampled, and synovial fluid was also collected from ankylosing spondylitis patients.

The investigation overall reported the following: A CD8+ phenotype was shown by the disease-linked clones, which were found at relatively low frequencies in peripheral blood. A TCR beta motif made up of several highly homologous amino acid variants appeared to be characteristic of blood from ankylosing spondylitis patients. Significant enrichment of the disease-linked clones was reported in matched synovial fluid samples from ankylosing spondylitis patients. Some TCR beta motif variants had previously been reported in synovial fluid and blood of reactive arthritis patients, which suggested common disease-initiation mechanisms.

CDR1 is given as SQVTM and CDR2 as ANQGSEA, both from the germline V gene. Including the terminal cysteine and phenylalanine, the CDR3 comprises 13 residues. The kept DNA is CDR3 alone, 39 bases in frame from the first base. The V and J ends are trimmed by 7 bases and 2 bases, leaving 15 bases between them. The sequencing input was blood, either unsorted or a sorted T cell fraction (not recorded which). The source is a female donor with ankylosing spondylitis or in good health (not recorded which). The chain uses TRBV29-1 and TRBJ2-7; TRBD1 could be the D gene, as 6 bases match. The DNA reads TGCAGCGCGGAGGACAGTAATCCCTACGAGCAGTACTTC. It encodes CSAEDSNPYEQYF.